This passage covers 4 T cell receptor beta chains from one sample sequenced in a study of cytomegalovirus exposure and HLA in healthy donors. 60 Vbeta and 13 Jbeta primers were used in PCR. The assay was immunoSEQ multiplex PCR, and TCRdb's table has in-frame clones only and misses some. The profile shows 150,000 to 200,000 clones, about two thirds of them singletons. What was sequenced was PBMCs. The receptors were sampled from a human donor in good health.

The V call is TRBV18, the J call TRBJ2-7, with TRBD1 matching 7 bases. The CDR3 has 16 residues. Germline-derived CDR1 and CDR2 are KGHSH and LQKENI. V lost 4 bases, J lost 4 bases, and 13 bases stayed unmatched. CDR3 DNA sequence: TGTGCCAGCTCACGAACCATGACAGGGTCTCAATACGAGCAGTACTTC. As protein: CASSRTMTGSQYEQYF.

The chain is built from TRBV2 and TRBJ1-5; the D gene is possibly TRBD1 (6 bases). The V gene lost 7 bases and the J gene lost 0 bases, with 22 bases spanning the gap. CDR1 is SNHLY and CDR2 is FYNNEI in the germline V gene. CDR3 length equals 18 residues. CDR3 bases: TGTGCCAGCACCCGGAGCTTGGGACACATTTATAGCAATCAGCCCCAGCATTTT. This encodes CASTRSLGHIYSNQPQHF.

The chain combines TRBV7-3 with TRBJ2-1; D perhaps matches TRBD1 (5 bases). Trimming removed 3 bases at V and 7 bases at J, with 25 bases between. The CDR3 is made up of 18 amino acids. The germline CDR1 and CDR2 sequences are SGHTA and FQGTGA. CDR3 DNA sequence: TGTGCCAGCAGCTTTGGGGCCTCTGGGAAGACCTTTGGGAATGAGCAGTTCTTC. This translates into CASSFGASGKTFGNEQFF.

The chain is built from TRBV9 and TRBJ2-3; a possible D gene is TRBD2 (5 bases). V lost 0 bases to trimming and J lost 8 bases, with 13 bases between them. The CDR3 is 14 residues long. The germline gives CDR1 SGDLS, CDR2 YYNGEE. This CDR3 is CASSVVESGGTQYF. DNA for the CDR3: TGTGCCAGCAGCGTAGTAGAAAGCGGTGGTACGCAGTATTTT. Based on the CDR3 plus reference TRBV9 and TRBJ2-3, the full variable domain is DSGVTQTPKHLITATGQRVTLRCSPRSGDLSVYWYQQSLDQGLQFLIQYYNGEERAKGNILERFSAQQFPDLHSELNLSSLELGDSALYFCASSVVESGGTQYFGPGTRLTVL.